This TCR beta chain is from a study of OX40 agonist ivuxolimab in advanced cancers. Trimming took off 6 bases at V and 7 bases at J, with 17 bases between the two ends. CDR1 is SGHTA, CDR2 FQGNSA, per germline. The CDR3 consists of 14 residues. Sequencing used immunoSEQ multiplex PCR; TCRdb keeps in-frame clones, though not all of them. The sample lists some 28,000 clones, 75% to 85% seen once, with roughly 15% in the top ten. The material was CD4+ or CD8+ T cells sorted from blood, obtained in a trial of the OX40 agonist ivuxolimab. The chain carries TRBV7-2 and TRBJ2-3; D is undetermined. This receptor was identified in an adult with an advanced solid tumor such as melanoma, head and neck, liver or kidney cancer. The chain's CDR3 is CASRARITTNTQYF. The CDR3 DNA is TGTGCCAGCAGGGCTAGAATCACAACAAATACGCAGTATTTT.